Below, 2 T cell receptor beta chains from the same sample are listed, as sequenced in a study of blood T cell repertoires in COVID-19. The method was immunoSEQ multiplex PCR; TCRdb's version includes in-frame clones alone and lacks a portion of them. The data show 200,000 to 250,000 clones, approximately 86% seen once. The sample taken for sequencing was peripheral blood. Source of these receptors: a woman in her thirties who had recovered from COVID-19.

The chain combines TRBV12-5 with TRBJ2-3, with D perhaps TRBD2 (5 bases). This CDR3 has 17 residues. V lost 0 bases, J lost 4 bases, and 17 bases lay in between. Germline CDR1 LGHNT, CDR2 FRNRAP. For the CDR3, the DNA is TGTGCTAGTGGTTTGGTTCTAAGCGGACTCCTGGCAGATACGCAGTATTTT. It codes for CASGLVLSGLLADTQYF.

This chain uses TRBV11-1 with TRBJ2-3; 12 bases are a match to TRBD2. The CDR3 length is 16 residues. Germline CDR1 reads SGHAT; CDR2 reads FQDESV (reference sequence). After removal of 5 bases from V and 6 bases from J, the junction contained 9 bases not matched to a gene. CDR3 sequence reads: CASSILAGGLLDTQYF. CDR3 bases: TGTGCCAGCAGCATACTAGCGGGGGGCCTCCTCGATACGCAGTATTTT.